A selection of T cell receptor beta chains follows, all from one sample in a study of shared clonotypes between healthy human individuals. Only in-frame clones appear in the TCRdb table, and some are missing; sequencing was by immunoSEQ multiplex PCR. The table records a few hundred thousand clones, about nine tenths of them present only once. The sequencing sample was made of memory CD8+ T cells sorted from blood. The source of these receptors is a man younger than 35 in good health. The CDR3 runs from the conserved cysteine through the conserved F or W. The order of the fields is D gene, V gene, J gene, clone size, CDR3 DNA, CDR3 protein. The D gene is left open where the match is weak. Clone size is not always given. Where it is, it says once, few, many or a class for expanded clones.

>TRBD2|TRBV11-2|TRBJ2-7|NA
TGTGCCAGCAGCGATCCGAGCGGGGGAGGCTTCTACGAGCAGTACTTC
CASSDPSGGGFYEQYF
>NA|TRBV28|TRBJ1-1|NA
TGTGCCAGCAGTTTAAAAGGCTACACTGAAGCTTTCTTT
CASSLKGYTEAFF
>NA|TRBV6-4|TRBJ2-2|few
TGTGCCAGCAGTGATGGGGTAGAAACCGGGGAGCTGTTTTTT
CASSDGVETGELFF
>NA|TRBV11-2|TRBJ2-7|NA
TGTGCCAGCAGCTTAGAGGCAGGGGGAGGGTACGAGCAGTACTTC
CASSLEAGGGYEQYF
>TRBD1|TRBV5-4|TRBJ1-4|NA
TGTGCCAGCAGCTTGGAGACAGGGGGGGCTGAAAAACTGTTTTTT
CASSLETGGAEKLFF
>NA|TRBV14|TRBJ1-2|NA
TGTGCCAGCAGCCAAGATGGATCACTCTATGGCTACACCTTC
CASSQDGSLYGYTF
>NA|TRBV27|TRBJ2-3|NA
TGTGCCAGCGGGACCAACACAGATACGCAGTATTTT
CASGTNTDTQYF
>NA|TRBV6-5|TRBJ1-2|NA
TGTGCCAGCAGTTACTCGACGGGGGCGCAAATTGGCTACACCTTC
CASSYSTGAQIGYTF
>TRBD1|TRBV5-6|TRBJ2-7|NA
TGTGCCAGGTCGGTAGGGACAGGACGCTACGAGCAGTACTTC
CARSVGTGRYEQYF
>TRBD2|TRBV2|TRBJ2-4|NA
TGTGCCAGCAGTGAACCCGCTAGCGGGTGGGCCAAAAACATTCAGTACTTC
CASSEPASGWAKNIQYF
>TRBD1|TRBV7-9|TRBJ1-1|NA
TGTGCCAGCAGCTTAGACAGGGGGTCTGCTGAAGCTTTCTTT
CASSLDRGSAEAFF
>NA|TRBV5-1|TRBJ1-1|NA
TGCGCCAGCAGTGACCGGGAGACTCTCATGAACACTGAAGCTTTCTTT
CASSDRETLMNTEAFF
>NA|TRBV4-1|TRBJ2-7|NA
TGCGCCAGCAACCAGGTGGGACTCGACTCCTACGAGCAGTACTTC
CASNQVGLDSYEQYF
>NA|TRBV15|TRBJ2-2|NA
TGTGCCACCAGCCCCGCCGAAACCGGGGAGCTGTTTTTT
CATSPAETGELFF
>NA|TRBV7-8|TRBJ2-1|once
TGTGCCAGCAGCCCACCGTCGGAGAGCTCCTACAATGAGCAGTTCTTC
CASSPPSESSYNEQFF
>NA|TRBV6-6|TRBJ1-5|NA
TGTGCCAGCAGCCCCGGGCGGCTTAGCAATCAGCCCCAGCATTTT
CASSPGRLSNQPQHF
>NA|TRBV7-9|TRBJ2-3|NA
TGTGCCAGCAGCTTAATAGGGACGGGACGGATCACAGATACGCAGTATTTT
CASSLIGTGRITDTQYF
>TRBD1|TRBV27|TRBJ2-7|NA
TGTGCCAGCAGTGGATCCGGGACAGGGGCCTACGAGCAGTACTTC
CASSGSGTGAYEQYF
>NA|TRBV6-1|TRBJ2-7|NA
TGTGCCAGCAGTGAAAGCTTTCTAGAGAACTCCTACGAGCAGTACTTC
CASSESFLENSYEQYF
>NA|TRBV18|TRBJ1-2|NA
TGTGCCAGCTCACCTATCTCTCGAGGTCCCAACTATGGCTACACCTTC
CASSPISRGPNYGYTF
>NA|TRBV4-1|TRBJ2-1|NA
TGCGCCAGCAGCCAAGACGATGGTGAGCAGTTCTTC
CASSQDDGEQFF
>TRBD2|TRBV4-2|TRBJ2-5|NA
TGTGCCAGCAGCCAAGAAATAGCGGGAGAAATGGAGACCCAGTACTTC
CASSQEIAGEMETQYF
>TRBD1|TRBV5-5|TRBJ2-7|NA
TGTGCCAGCAGCTTCCACCGGGACAGGTTTTACGAGCAGTACTTC
CASSFHRDRFYEQYF
>NA|TRBV1|TRBJ2-1|NA
TGCACCAGCAGCCTCCGGGAGCGGGGGCCTATTAACAATGAGCAGTTCTTC
CTSSLRERGPINNEQFF
>NA|TRBV30|TRBJ1-5|NA
TGTGCCTGGAGTGTCGGGTCCACCAGCAATCAGCCCCAGCATTTT
CAWSVGSTSNQPQHF
>NA|TRBV6-5|TRBJ1-2|NA
TGTGCCAGCAGTTATGGAGTACTTAACTATGGCTACACCTTC
CASSYGVLNYGYTF
>NA|TRBV6-5|TRBJ2-1|many
TGTGCCAGCAGAAACATCTACAATGAGCAGTTCTTC
CASRNIYNEQFF
>NA|TRBV6-6|TRBJ2-7|once
TGTGCCAGCAGTTCCGACCCTATCTACGAGCAGTACTTC
CASSSDPIYEQYF
>NA|TRBV2|TRBJ1-6|NA
TGTGCCAGCAATTTCGACAGCCTTTCACCCCTCCACTTT
CASNFDSLSPLHF
>NA|TRBV5-6|TRBJ1-2|NA
TGTGCCAGCAGTTTACTCGACGTCGGTAGCTACACCTTC
CASSLLDVGSYTF
>TRBD2|TRBV18|TRBJ2-7|NA
TGTGCCAGCTCACCTTCCCCTAGCGGGAGGTCTCACGAGCAGTACTTC
CASSPSPSGRSHEQYF
>TRBD1|TRBV4-1|TRBJ2-2|once
TGCGCCAGCAGCCAAGAAAAGAAAGGGGGCGCGTCTGGGGAGCTGTTTTTT
CASSQEKKGGASGELFF
>NA|TRBV5-4|TRBJ2-3|once
TGTGCCAGCGCACCATGGAGGGGGGCCGATACGCAGTATTTT
CASAPWRGADTQYF
>TRBD1|TRBV6-1|TRBJ2-1|many
TGTGCCAGCAATAAGAACAGGGGTCCCTACAATGAGCAGTTCTTC
CASNKNRGPYNEQFF
>NA|TRBV10-2|TRBJ2-7|NA
TGCGCCAGCCACGGGCGGTCAGACTACGAGCAGTACTTC
CASHGRSDYEQYF
>TRBD2|TRBV11-1|TRBJ2-5|NA
TGTGCCAGCAGCTCGACTAGCGGGGGGGTTGAGACCCAGTACTTC
CASSSTSGGVETQYF
>TRBD1|TRBV10-2|TRBJ2-7|NA
TGCGCCAGCAGGGACAGGGGTTCCTACGAGCAGTACTTC
CASRDRGSYEQYF
>TRBD1|TRBV4-1|TRBJ1-1|NA
TGCGCCAGCAGCCAAGCCTCCGGGACAGGGGTTACTGAAGCTTTCTTT
CASSQASGTGVTEAFF
>NA|TRBV11-2|TRBJ2-2|NA
TGTGCCAGCAGCTTAGTCGTGGGCGGGGAGCTGTTTTTT
CASSLVVGGELFF
>TRBD1|TRBV10-2|TRBJ1-4|NA
TGCGCCAGCAGTGAGTCAAGGACAGGGGGGCAAACATTGAATGAAAAACTGTTTTTT
CASSESRTGGQTLNEKLFF
>TRBD1|TRBV7-9|TRBJ2-3|few
TGTGCCAGCAGCTGGGACAGAAGTACTAGCACAGATACGCAGTATTTT
CASSWDRSTSTDTQYF
>NA|TRBV11-2|TRBJ1-2|many
TGTGCCAGCAGCTTAGGCGGCAGGGAATATGGCTACACCTTC
CASSLGGREYGYTF
>NA|TRBV10-3|TRBJ2-7|NA
TGTGCCATCAGTCCCGGGGCCAGCTACGAGCAGTACTTC
CAISPGASYEQYF
>NA|TRBV5-1|TRBJ1-1|NA
TGCGCCAGCAGCCCGGGGCTCGATACTGAAGCTTTCTTT
CASSPGLDTEAFF
>NA|TRBV7-9|TRBJ2-7|NA
TGTGCCAGCAGCGTTTTCGCGGGCCTCTCCCAGAGCGAGCAGTACTTC
CASSVFAGLSQSEQYF
>NA|TRBV2|TRBJ2-7|NA
TGTGCCAGCAGTGTAGCGGTCCCGACTATGGACTCCTACGAGCAGTACTTC
CASSVAVPTMDSYEQYF
>NA|TRBV29-1|TRBJ2-1|NA
TGCAGCGTTGAAGGTGGCAGGGATTATCACAATGAGCAGTTCTTC
CSVEGGRDYHNEQFF
>TRBD2|TRBV19|TRBJ2-3|NA
TGTGCCAGTAGTACCGGCCCTACTAGCGGGATTGTCACAGATACGCAGTATTTT
CASSTGPTSGIVTDTQYF
>NA|TRBV7-8|TRBJ2-7|NA
TGTGCCAGCAGCGACCACGGAAACTACGAGCAGTACTTC
CASSDHGNYEQYF
>TRBD1|TRBV6-5|TRBJ2-5|NA
TGTGCCAGCAGTTACACGGGACAGGGGGCGGGAGAGACCCAGTACTTC
CASSYTGQGAGETQYF
>NA|TRBV5-6|TRBJ1-5|NA
TGTGCCAGCAGCTTGTGGGCAGTCAATCAGCCCCAGCATTTT
CASSLWAVNQPQHF
>NA|TRBV11-2|TRBJ2-1|NA
TGTGCCAGCAGCTTAGAATTTGGGTTGGTCAATGAGCAGTTCTTC
CASSLEFGLVNEQFF
>NA|TRBV30|TRBJ1-5|NA
TGTGCCTGGAGCTCGGGGGGGAGCAATCAGCCCCAGCATTTT
CAWSSGGSNQPQHF
>TRBD1|TRBV12-5|TRBJ2-7|NA
TGTGCTAGTGGTTTCCGGGACAGGGGCTCCTACGAGCAGTACTTC
CASGFRDRGSYEQYF
>NA|TRBV9|TRBJ2-7|NA
TGTGCCAGCAGCGTAACCCCGAGAGACGAGCAGTACTTC
CASSVTPRDEQYF
>NA|TRBV10-3|TRBJ1-2|NA
TGTGCCATCAGTTCGAGCCGGGACGCGACCTATGGCTACACCTTC
CAISSSRDATYGYTF
>TRBD2|TRBV10-2|TRBJ2-1|NA
TGCGCCAGCAGTGAGGGACGGGGGGGCCAGATTGAGCAGTTCTTC
CASSEGRGGQIEQFF
>NA|TRBV6-1|TRBJ1-2|NA
TGTGCCAGCAGTGAAGACCACAGCGACTATGGCTACACCTTC
CASSEDHSDYGYTF
>NA|TRBV11-2|TRBJ1-2|NA
TGTGCCAGCAGCTTGTTGACAGGAAACTATGGCTACACCTTC
CASSLLTGNYGYTF
>NA|TRBV28|TRBJ2-7|NA
TGTGCCAGCAGTCTTCGCCTTCCCTCCTACGAGCAGTACTTC
CASSLRLPSYEQYF